Each of the 23 T cell receptor beta chains below was sequenced from the same sample in a study of CD8 T cells in ankylosing spondylitis. TCRdb independently ran MiXCR on the 5' RACE reads; one entry per CDR3 protein. The repertoire holds some 120,000 distinct CDR3 sequences, with roughly 15% as singletons. Sequenced material: blood, either unsorted or a sorted T cell fraction (not recorded which). The receptors were gathered from a female donor with ankylosing spondylitis or in good health (not recorded which).

The sample holds a few counts of this clonotype. The genes are TRBV4-1 and TRBJ1-5; 10 bases are a match to TRBD1. V was pared by 4 bases and J by 8 bases, with 5 bases of the junction left unmatched. Germline CDR1 is MGHRA and CDR2 is YSYEKL. The CDR3 length is 14 residues. The CDR3 reads CASSLQTGGEPQHF. CDR3 DNA: TGCGCCAGCAGCCTGCAGACAGGGGGCGAGCCCCAGCATTTT.

This clonotype turned up a few times. V is TRBV7-2 and J is TRBJ2-3, with TRBD2 identical over 7 bases. The V segment lost 0 bases and the J segment 3 bases; nucleotides outside the gene matches: 6. The germline V gene has CDR1 SGHTA and CDR2 FQGNSA. The CDR3 extends over 16 amino acids. The CDR3, as DNA: TGTGCCAGCAGCTTAGCCTTGGCGGGGGAGACAGATACGCAGTATTTT. Translated, it gives CASSLALAGETDTQYF.

This clonotype showed up many times. The chain links TRBV9 to TRBJ2-2; D not certain. Germline V gives CDR1 SGDLS, CDR2 YYNGEE. The CDR3 has 14 amino acids. V dropped 4 bases and J dropped 0 bases, with 7 bases sitting between them. The CDR3 DNA sequence: TGTGCCAGCAGCTCCCGGCCGAACACCGGGGAGCTGTTTTTT. Amino acid sequence: CASSSRPNTGELFF.

The CDR3, as DNA: TGCAGTGCGCCACTAGCGGGAGGGAGAGAGACCCAGTACTTC. Its translation is CSAPLAGGRETQYF. The chain employs TRBV20-1 and TRBJ2-5; 13 bases match TRBD2. V gave up 6 bases and J gave up 4 bases; unmatched junction bases: 5. This CDR3 region has 14 residues. Germline lookup yields CDR1 DFQATT and CDR2 SNEGSKA (reference sequence).

V gene TRBV20-1 combines with J gene TRBJ2-7, with 7 bases aligning to TRBD1. The germline CDR1 and CDR2 sequences are DFQATT and SNEGSKA (reference sequence). The CDR3 loop spans 14 amino acids. V lost 5 bases, J lost 0 bases, and 7 bases stayed unmatched. The CDR3 nucleotides read TGCAGTGCTGCCCCGACAGGGACCTCCTACGAGCAGTACTTC. This translates into CSAAPTGTSYEQYF.

In this sample, this clonotype turned up a few times. V gene TRBV5-1 combines with J gene TRBJ2-7; 12 bases agree with TRBD2. The J segment lost 7 bases and the V segment lost 5 bases, leaving 7 bases of the junction unmatched. CDR1 and CDR2 (germline): SGHRS, YFSETQ. There are 14 residues in the CDR3. CDR3 coding DNA: TGCGCCAGCAGAACGACTAGCGGGAGAGGGGAGCAGTACTTC. It is translated as CASRTTSGRGEQYF.

The chain links TRBV7-3 to TRBJ1-5; 9 bases fit TRBD1. After removal of 4 bases from V and 0 bases from J, the junction contained 10 bases not matched to a gene. The germline V gene has CDR1 SGHTA and CDR2 FQGTGA. CDR3 size: 18 residues. The CDR3 DNA follows: TGTGCCAGCAGCTGTTACACCGGGACAGGGCTTAGCAATCAGCCCCAGCATTTT. The encoded protein is CASSCYTGTGLSNQPQHF.

This clonotype showed up just a few times. The chain uses TRBV20-1 and TRBJ2-7, with 11 bases fitting TRBD2. Germline assignment: CDR1 DFQATT and CDR2 SNEGSKA (reference sequence). The junction had 13 bases not matched to a gene; V was cut back by 4 bases and J by 5 bases. The CDR3 runs to 16 residues. The CDR3 DNA reads as TGCAGTGCTAAATCTGGGACTAGCGGACGGGGTGACGAGCAGTACTTC. The encoded protein is CSAKSGTSGRGDEQYF.

A remark on this clonotype: A single base separates this from a much larger clone, so it may be a read error. The chain is built from TRBV20-1 and TRBJ1-4; 9 nucleotides match TRBD1. The CDR3 has 13 amino acids. Germline loops: CDR1 DFQATT, CDR2 SNEGSKA (reference sequence). V lost 6 bases and J lost 9; bases outside the gene matches: 8. CDR3 DNA: TGCAGTGCCGTGACAGGGGGGAATAAAAAACTGTTTTTT. It is translated as CSAVTGGNKKLFF.

This clonotype was observed at least ten times. The V call is TRBV5-1, the J call TRBJ2-7; no reliable D call. The CDR3 totals 14 residues. Trimming left V 0 bases short and J 0 bases short, with 7 bases between. Germline V gives CDR1 SGHRS, CDR2 YFSETQ. The CDR3 loop reads CASSLEASSYEQYF. The CDR3 DNA follows: TGCGCCAGCAGCTTGGAGGCCAGCTCCTACGAGCAGTACTTC.

This clonotype was observed a few times. This rearrangement joins TRBV7-2 to TRBJ2-1; D is perhaps TRBD2 (5 bases). The CDR3 spans 12 residues. Germline V gene data show CDR1 as SGHTA and CDR2 as FQGNSA. V dropped 1 base and J dropped 12 bases, with 10 bases sitting between them. In DNA, the CDR3 is TGTGCCAGCAGCTTAGGGACTTCCGTGCAGTTCTTC. Translation: CASSLGTSVQFF.

The sample holds a few counts of this clonotype. The V and J genes are TRBV24-1 and TRBJ2-1, with 9 bases matching TRBD2. The CDR3 is made up of 17 amino acids. Germline loops: CDR1 KGHDR, CDR2 SFDVKD. V trimming: 5 bases; J trimming: 0 bases; junction bases outside the gene matches: 7. The CDR3 nucleotides are TGTGCCACCAGTGCCCCTAGCGGGGAACGCTCCTACAATGAGCAGTTCTTC. Encoded protein: CATSAPSGERSYNEQFF.

This clonotype has a count of ten or more. V is TRBV4-2 and J is TRBJ2-3; TRBD2 matches at 11 bases. CDR3 size: 17 residues. The V gene's germline CDR1 is LGHNA and CDR2 YNFKEQ. V gave up 3 bases and J gave up 2 bases; unmatched junction bases: 7. The CDR3 DNA follows: TGTGCCAGCAGCCAGGGGCGACTAGCGGGATCCACAGATACGCAGTATTTT. It codes for CASSQGRLAGSTDTQYF.

The chain recombines TRBV9 with TRBJ1-2; D is possibly TRBD1 (6 bases). The V gene's germline CDR1 is SGDLS and CDR2 YYNGEE. CDR3 size: 13 residues. Trimming cost V 4 bases and J 4 bases, with 11 bases left between them. The CDR3: CASSKEDSYGYTF. CDR3 nucleotide sequence: TGTGCCAGCAGCAAGGAGGACAGCTATGGCTACACCTTC. The entire variable domain, with the rest obtained from reference TRBV9 and TRBJ1-2, is as follows: DSGVTQTPKHLITATGQRVTLRCSPRSGDLSVYWYQQSLDQGLQFLIQYYNGEERAKGNILERFSAQQFPDLHSELNLSSLELGDSALYFCASSKEDSYGYTFGSGTRLTVV.

This chain uses TRBV5-7 with TRBJ1-1; no definite D call. TRBV5-7 is an open reading frame, and its role is uncertain. The CDR3 has 15 residues. Trimming shortened V by 4 bases and J by 4 bases, and 17 bases separated the two germline ends. The CDR3, as DNA: TGTGCCAGCAGCCCGACGGCCCTTTTGGGCACTGAAGCTTTCTTT. Translation: CASSPTALLGTEAFF.

Ten or more counts support this clonotype. The V gene is TRBV29-1, the J gene TRBJ1-1; D gene uncertain. The CDR3 has 11 amino acids. Trimming took 7 bases from V and 6 from J, leaving 12 bases between them. Looked up from germline, CDR1 is SQVTM and CDR2 is ANQGSEA. The CDR3 here is CSGALGSEAFF. The CDR3 nucleotides read TGCAGCGGGGCCTTGGGGTCTGAAGCTTTCTTT.

This clonotype appeared a few times. The J gene is TRBJ2-7, the V gene TRBV14; D is unresolved. V gave up 4 bases and J gave up 3 bases, with 13 bases separating them. The CDR3 is made up of 14 amino acids. Germline V gene lookup returns CDR1 SGHDN and CDR2 FVKESK. CDR3 in amino acids: CASSRLETNYEQYF. In nucleotides, the CDR3 is TGTGCCAGCAGCCGGCTTGAGACAAACTACGAGCAGTACTTC.

This clonotype occurred many times. The chain carries TRBV24-1 and TRBJ2-5, with 8 bases that match TRBD1. CDR3 size: 17 residues. From germline, CDR1 is KGHDR and CDR2 SFDVKD. After removal of 0 bases from V and 5 bases from J, the junction contained 10 bases not matched to a gene. The CDR3 DNA is TGTGCCACCAGTGATTTGCCTGCTACAGGGGGTGGGGAGACCCAGTACTTC. This encodes CATSDLPATGGGETQYF.

In its sample, this clonotype was seen many times. The chain uses TRBV12-3 or TRBV12-4 and TRBJ1-2; D is ambiguous. The CDR3 is 13 amino acids. V was shortened by 5 bases and J by 3 bases, with 10 bases between the two germline ends. The CDR3 coding sequence is TGTGCCAGCAGTACGCAGGAGGACTATGGCTACACCTTC. Its protein product is CASSTQEDYGYTF.

This clonotype occurred many times. The rearrangement uses TRBV6-4 and TRBJ2-1; the D is unclear. The germline CDR1 and CDR2 sequences are MRHNA and SNTAGT. V dropped 8 bases and J dropped 5 bases, with 16 bases sitting between them. The CDR3 covers 14 residues. CDR3 residues: CASRVMGEHNEQFF. CDR3 coding DNA: TGTGCCAGCCGGGTGATGGGCGAGCACAATGAGCAGTTCTTC.

V is TRBV19 and J is TRBJ1-5; tentatively, D is TRBD1 (6 bases). The length of the CDR3 is 17 residues. Trimming pared 4 bases from V and 0 bases from J, leaving 16 bases between. CDR1 and CDR2 from the germline V gene are LNHDA and SQIVND (reference sequence). The DNA for the CDR3 is TGTGCCAGTAGTAACCTCTGGGCAGGGGATAGCAATCAGCCCCAGCATTTT. It specifies CASSNLWAGDSNQPQHF. Complete variable domain (other parts from reference TRBV19 and TRBJ1-5): DGGITQSPKYLFRKEGQNVTLSCEQNLNHDAMYWYRQDPGQGLRLIYYSQIVNDFQKGDIAEGYSVSREKKESFPLTVTSAQKNPTAFYLCASSNLWAGDSNQPQHFGDGTRLSIL.

This clonotype was recorded at least ten times. The chain is built from TRBV27 and TRBJ2-3, with D uncertain. V was trimmed by 3 bases and J by 6 bases, leaving 10 bases between them. CDR1 and CDR2 from the germline V gene are MNHEY and SMNVEV (reference sequence). The length of the CDR3 is 13 residues. Written as DNA, the CDR3 is TGTGCCAGCAGTTTTGTAGAATTGGATACGCAGTATTTT. It specifies CASSFVELDTQYF.

The gene calls are TRBV6-5 and TRBJ2-3; D gene ambiguous. Looked up from germline, CDR1 is MNHEY and CDR2 is SVGAGI. V lost 2 bases and J lost 0, with 15 bases in between. The CDR3 spans 17 residues. In DNA, the CDR3 is TGTGCCAGCAGTTACCTCGGCAGCCGTTCTAGCACAGATACGCAGTATTTT. Its translation is CASSYLGSRSSTDTQYF.